What follows are 7 T cell receptor beta chains derived from one specimen sequenced in a study of cytomegalovirus exposure and HLA in healthy donors (dated 2017 in TCRdb). Libraries were made using the immunoSEQ multiplex PCR assay. TCRdb took over this immuneACCESS table, retaining in-frame rearrangements with V and J assigned. Such tables are incomplete; in checked studies, under half of the missing clones stem from an unresolved V gene, and the remainder is unexplained. This sample is represented by about 250,000 clones; roughly 84% of them were singletons. Around 12% of the sample comes from the top ten. The sequenced material came from PBMCs. These receptors were taken from a man between 18 and 35 years old in good health and CMV-seropositive.

This clone showed up just a few times. The chain links TRBV2 to TRBJ2-7; 10 nucleotides match TRBD2. Unmatched junction bases numbered 8, after V lost 7 bases and J lost 5 bases. This CDR3 spans 14 amino acids. CDR1 SNHLY and CDR2 FYNNEI come from the germline V gene. Here the CDR3 reads CASNPSGSRNEQYF. In nucleotides, the CDR3 is TGTGCCAGCAACCCTAGCGGGAGCAGAAACGAGCAGTACTTC.

CDR3: CASSTYRDSLYEQYF. The CDR3 nucleotides read TGTGCCAGTAGTACCTATCGGGACAGTCTCTACGAGCAGTACTTC. The V call is TRBV19, the J call TRBJ2-7; 7 nucleotides agree with TRBD1. J lost 3 bases, V lost 4 bases, and 9 bases had no gene match. The CDR3 is 15 amino acids. Germline CDR1 is LNHDA and CDR2 is SQIVND (reference sequence).

J is TRBJ1-4 and V is TRBV27; 9 bases agree with TRBD1. CDR1 MNHEY and CDR2 SMNVEV come from the germline V gene (reference sequence). The V and J ends lost 5 bases and 5 bases, in that order; junction bases with no gene match: 18. This CDR3 has 19 amino acids. This chain's CDR3 is CASSPRDRVTWGGNEKLFF. CDR3 nucleotide sequence: TGTGCCAGCAGTCCAAGGGACAGGGTGACATGGGGGGGGAATGAAAAACTGTTTTTT.

This CDR3 reads CATSPNRGVVEQPQHF. The CDR3 bases are TGTGCCACCAGCCCAAACAGGGGAGTGGTAGAGCAGCCCCAGCATTTT. The gene calls are TRBV15 and TRBJ1-5; the match to TRBD1 covers 7 bases. The length of the CDR3 is 16 residues. CDR1 is LNHNV, CDR2 YYDKDF, per germline (reference sequence). Trimming removed 5 bases from V and 7 bases from J; junction bases left unmatched: 14.

This clone has a single count. This rearrangement joins TRBV30 to TRBJ1-5, with TRBD1 as a possible D gene (6 bases). Trimming stripped 0 bases from V and 7 bases from J, with 10 bases between. The germline V gene encodes CDR1 GTSNPN and CDR2 SVGIG (reference sequence). CDR3 length equals 13 residues. CDR3 DNA: TGTGCCTGGAGTGTGGGGGCGCGGCAGCCCCAGCATTTT. This encodes CAWSVGARQPQHF.

This clone was found a few times. This chain joins TRBV19 and TRBJ1-5; TRBD1 agrees at 8 bases. This CDR3 contains 14 residues. After removal of 8 bases from V and 4 bases from J, the junction contained 7 bases not matched to a gene. Germline loops: CDR1 LNHDA, CDR2 SQIVND (reference sequence). CDR3: CASAGQGRNQPQHF. As DNA, the CDR3 is TGTGCCAGTGCAGGACAGGGACGAAATCAGCCCCAGCATTTT.

The J gene is TRBJ2-3, the V gene TRBV16; 9 bases are a match to TRBD2. From germline, CDR1 is KGHSY and CDR2 FQNENV. This CDR3 has 20 residues. Losses at the gene ends were 4 bases for V and 0 bases for J; bases not matched to a gene: 17. Here the CDR3 DNA reads TGTGCCAGCAGCCTAGTCGCAAGACTAGCGGACCACGTAAGCACAGATACGCAGTATTTT. This translates into CASSLVARLADHVSTDTQYF.